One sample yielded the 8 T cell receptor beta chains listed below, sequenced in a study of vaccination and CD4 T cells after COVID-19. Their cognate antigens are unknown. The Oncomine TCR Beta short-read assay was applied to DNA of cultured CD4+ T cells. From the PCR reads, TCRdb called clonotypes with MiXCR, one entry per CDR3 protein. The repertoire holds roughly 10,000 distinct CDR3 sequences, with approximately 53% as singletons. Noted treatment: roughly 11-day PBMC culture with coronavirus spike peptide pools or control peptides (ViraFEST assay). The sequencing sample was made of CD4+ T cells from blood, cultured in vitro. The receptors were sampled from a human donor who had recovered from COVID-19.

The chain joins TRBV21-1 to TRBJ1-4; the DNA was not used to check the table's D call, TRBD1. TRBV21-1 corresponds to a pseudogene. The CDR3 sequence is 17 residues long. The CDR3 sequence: CASPKWGALATNEKLFF. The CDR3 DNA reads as TGTGCCAGCCCCAAGTGGGGGGCCCTTGCAACTAATGAAAAACTGTTTTTT.

The CDR3 is CASSPEYPTGELFF. The CDR3 nucleotides read TGTGCCAGCAGCCCGGAATACCCGACCGGGGAGCTGTTTTTT. This chain joins TRBV5-4 and TRBJ2-2; D unclear. Germline V gene data show CDR1 as SGHNT and CDR2 as YYREEE (reference sequence). The CDR3 is made up of 14 amino acids. The V end lost 4 bases, the J end lost 5 bases, and 12 bases lay between the germline ends.

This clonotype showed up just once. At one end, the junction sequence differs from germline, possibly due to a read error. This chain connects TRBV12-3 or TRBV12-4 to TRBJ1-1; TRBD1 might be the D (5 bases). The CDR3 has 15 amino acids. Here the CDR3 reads CASGLVDPGGTEAFF. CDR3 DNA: TGTGCCAGCGGTTTAGTCGACCCTGGGGGAACTGAAGCTTTCTTT.

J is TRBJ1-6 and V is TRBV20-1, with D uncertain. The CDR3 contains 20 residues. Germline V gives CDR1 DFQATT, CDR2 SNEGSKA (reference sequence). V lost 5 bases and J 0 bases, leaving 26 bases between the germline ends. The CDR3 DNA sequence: TGCAGTGCTTCTCGGATGGGTTTTTCCCTTTCTAGCTCCTATAATTCACCCCTCCACTTT. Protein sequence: CSASRMGFSLSSSYNSPLHF.

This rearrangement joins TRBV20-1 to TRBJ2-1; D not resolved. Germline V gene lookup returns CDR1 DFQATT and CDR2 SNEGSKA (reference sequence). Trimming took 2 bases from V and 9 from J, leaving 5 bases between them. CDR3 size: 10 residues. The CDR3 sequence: CSARIAEQFF. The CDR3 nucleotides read TGCAGTGCTAGAATCGCTGAGCAGTTCTTC.

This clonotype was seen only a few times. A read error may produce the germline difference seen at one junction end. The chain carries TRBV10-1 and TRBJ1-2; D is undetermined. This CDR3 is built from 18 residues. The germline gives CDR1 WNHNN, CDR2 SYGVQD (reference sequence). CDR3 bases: TGCGCCAGCACTGAGGAGGGCTTCAGGTCTGGGGTTAACTATGGCTACACCTTC. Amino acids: CASTEEGFRSGVNYGYTF.

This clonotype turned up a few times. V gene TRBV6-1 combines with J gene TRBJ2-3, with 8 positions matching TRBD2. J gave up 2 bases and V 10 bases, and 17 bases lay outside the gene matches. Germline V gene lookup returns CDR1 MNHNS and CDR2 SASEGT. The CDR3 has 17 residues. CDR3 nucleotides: TGTGCCACCGTAAAAAGGGGAGCGGGAGTCACCACAGATACGCAGTATTTT. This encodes CATVKRGAGVTTDTQYF.

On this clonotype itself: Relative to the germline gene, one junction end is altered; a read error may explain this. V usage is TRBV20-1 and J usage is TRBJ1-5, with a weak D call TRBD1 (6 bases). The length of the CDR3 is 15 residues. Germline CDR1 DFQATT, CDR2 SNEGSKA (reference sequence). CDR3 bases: TGCAGTGCTAGAGCCCCGGGGGCAAGCAATCAGTCCCAGCATTTT. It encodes CSARAPGASNQSQHF.